This T cell receptor beta chain was sequenced for a study of CD8 T cells in Susac syndrome. RNA totalling about 0.45 to 1 ug underwent reverse transcription with random hexamers. Amplification of TCR beta CDR3 across 54 Vbeta and 13 Jbeta was performed with immunoSEQ multiplex PCR. One entry per CDR3 protein, called by TCRdb with MiXCR from the immunoSEQ multiplex PCR reads. The data show about 300,000 distinct CDR3 sequences, over 75% seen once. This clonotype appeared once. J gave up 4 bases and V 1 base, and 8 bases lay outside the gene matches. This CDR3 has 16 amino acids. CDR1 and CDR2 from the germline V gene are MNHEY and SMNVEV (reference sequence). Sequencing of TCR beta was carried out in blood CD8+ and CD4+ T cells. Control patients had untreated stable or active relapsing-remitting multiple sclerosis by revised McDonald criteria. Negative magnetic isolation gave CD8+ and CD4+ cells; FACS enriched CD8+ TEMRA.

This chain joins TRBV27 and TRBJ1-2; 8 positions match TRBD1. The receptor was derived from a human donor with multiple sclerosis. Source material: CD8+ T cells from PBMCs. CDR3 coding DNA: TGTGCCAGCAGTTTATTATTGGCAGGGGGCCCCTATGGCTACACCTTC. The encoded protein is CASSLLLAGGPYGYTF.